This T cell receptor beta chain was retrieved from a study of CXCR3-negative and CXCR3-positive naive CD8 T cells. Study-level findings and limits: Partially decreased CXCR3 expression was recorded after cryopreservation, and fresh PBMCs were used in most assays. The study found more hydrophobic TRB CDR3s in CXCR3-positive naive cells than in CXCR3-negative naive cells.

From germline, CDR1 is MNHNY and CDR2 SVGAGI (reference sequence). This CDR3 comprises 14 residues. UMI labels and 5' RACE were used to prepare the TRB cDNA libraries. TCRdb re-analyzed the 5' RACE reads; it lists each CDR3 protein once, without DNA. The sample includes roughly 99,000 distinct CDR3 sequences. Concerning this clonotype: Its specificity is not known.

This chain joins TRBV6-6 and TRBJ1-1; absent DNA, TCRdb's TRBD1 call cannot be checked. The sequencing input was naive CXCR3+ CD8+ T cells from blood. Subset here: CD45RO-CCR7+CD27+CD95- naive CD8+ T cells expressing CXCR3 (TNR3+). This TCR derives from a human donor in good health. Some clones in this sample may be carry-over from other donors' samples. The CDR3: CASSPGYIENEAFF.